This T cell receptor beta chain was identified in a study of T cells in Graves' hyperthyroidism and ophthalmopathy. General study points: Expanded thyroid clonotypes (above 0.001) were mostly also found in blood. Progression to ophthalmopathy was predicted a median of roughly 6.8 months early.

The germline V gene has CDR1 SNHLY and CDR2 FYNNEI. Trimming shortened V by 8 bases and J by 2 bases, and 9 bases separated the two germline ends. This CDR3 comprises 12 residues. A word on this clonotype: What it binds is unknown.

Investigators excluded patients with uncontrolled infection, other autoimmune disease, pregnancy or lactation. Diagnosing involved the use of clinical symptoms, serum thyroxine and TRAb, thyroid ultrasound and orbital computed tomography. It was RNA transcripts that yielded the amplified TCR beta CDR3 regions. In the first-round RT-PCR of the TCR CDR3, the HTBI primer set was used. TCRdb re-analysed the multiplex PCR reads in MiXCR, keeping a single row per CDR3 protein. In the table there are roughly 500,000 distinct CDR3 sequences, 40% to 55% of which are singletons. The TCR sequence derives from an adult woman with Graves' disease, either hyperthyroidism or ophthalmopathy (not recorded which). Sequencing input: peripheral blood or thyroid tissue (not recorded which). The chain recombines TRBV2 with TRBJ1-1; D remains ambiguous. CDR3 loop: CASCDTNTEAFF. CDR3 DNA: TGTGCCAGCTGCGATACAAACACTGAAGCTTTCTTT.